The next 19 T cell receptor beta chains were all read from a single sample in a study of cytomegalovirus exposure and HLA in healthy donors. Profiled with immunoSEQ multiplex PCR; TCRdb holds only in-frame clones, not every one. This table has 130,000 or so clones, over 85% appearing once. The sequenced sample consisted of PBMCs. Source of these receptors: a man aged 25-45 years in good health and CMV-seronegative.

The chain employs TRBV6-5 and TRBJ1-6; maybe TRBD1 (5 bases). CDR1 is MNHEY, CDR2 SVGAGI, per germline. V gave up 7 bases and J gave up 8 bases, with 15 bases separating them. CDR3 size: 14 residues. The CDR3 spells CASTIGGEDSPLHF. The CDR3 DNA follows: TGTGCCAGCACCATCGGGGGAGAAGATTCACCCCTCCACTTT.

The table lists this clone with a count of one. J is TRBJ1-6 and V is TRBV27; 8 bases fit TRBD1. Germline CDR1 reads MNHEY; CDR2 reads SMNVEV (reference sequence). V lost 5 bases to trimming and J lost 7 bases; unmatched junction nucleotides: 7. This CDR3 region has 15 residues. The CDR3 region is CASSIDRTGNSPLHF. The DNA of the CDR3 is TGTGCCAGCAGTATTGACAGGACAGGGAATTCACCCCTCCACTTT.

As for this clone: Different DNA sequences within this sample yield the same CDR3. CDR3 nucleotide sequence: TGCGCCAGCAGCCCCGCGCACTTCCTCTCCTACAATGAGCAGTTCTTC. It encodes CASSPAHFLSYNEQFF. This sequence joins TRBV5-1 and TRBJ2-1; D is unclear. The CDR3 is made up of 16 amino acids. Germline V CDR1 and CDR2: SGHRS, YFSETQ. The germline V and J ends were trimmed by 4 bases and 0 bases, with 14 bases remaining between them.

The chain couples TRBV18 to TRBJ2-2; 7 bases align to TRBD1. Germline assignment: CDR1 KGHSH and CDR2 LQKENI. V was pared by 4 bases and J by 1 base, with 9 bases of the junction left unmatched. This CDR3 region has 17 residues. CDR3 in DNA: TGTGCCAGCTCACTCGCCTTAAGGGGGCGGAACACCGGGGAGCTGTTTTTT. Translated, it gives CASSLALRGRNTGELFF.

V usage is TRBV7-9 and J usage is TRBJ1-2; no firm D call. CDR1 SEHNR and CDR2 FQNEAQ come from the germline V gene (reference sequence). This CDR3 region has 12 residues. V was shortened by 5 bases and J by 5 bases, with 9 bases between the two germline ends. The CDR3 region is CASSPIYYGYTF. The CDR3 nucleotides are TGTGCCAGCAGCCCCATCTATTATGGCTACACCTTC.

The chain joins TRBV7-2 to TRBJ2-6; 11 positions agree with TRBD1. The CDR3 is 18 residues long. CDR1 is SGHTA and CDR2 is FQGNSA in the germline V gene. Trimming removed 5 bases from V and 3 bases from J; junction bases left unmatched: 9. The CDR3 sequence: CASSVSGTGGSGANVLTF. The CDR3 nucleotides are TGTGCCAGCAGCGTATCCGGGACAGGGGGTAGTGGGGCCAACGTCCTGACTTTC.

The chain carries TRBV6-6 and TRBJ1-6; the match to TRBD1 covers 7 bases. V dropped 6 bases and J dropped 4; count of bases not matched to a gene: 3. There are 14 residues in the CDR3. From germline, CDR1 is MNHNY and CDR2 SVGAGI (reference sequence). CDR3 protein: CASRQGGYNSPLHF. CDR3 nucleotides: TGTGCCAGCAGGCAGGGGGGTTATAATTCACCCCTCCACTTT.

The V and J genes are TRBV19 and TRBJ1-1; D is possibly TRBD1 (5 bases). CDR1 and CDR2 (germline): LNHDA, SQIVND (reference sequence). The CDR3 sequence is 15 residues long. Trimming left V 5 bases short and J 0 bases short, with 13 bases between. The CDR3 sequence is CASSVPSGVNTEAFF. The DNA of the CDR3 is TGTGCCAGTAGTGTCCCCTCGGGGGTGAACACTGAAGCTTTCTTT.

This rearrangement joins TRBV19 to TRBJ2-3; 7 nucleotides match TRBD1. The J segment lost 1 base and the V segment lost 5 bases, leaving 12 bases of the junction unmatched. The CDR3 is made up of 17 amino acids. Germline V gene sequence: CDR1 LNHDA, CDR2 SQIVND (reference sequence). The CDR3 region has the DNA TGTGCCAGTAGTTTTACCTACAGGGGAGAAGGCACAGATACGCAGTATTTT. Translated: CASSFTYRGEGTDTQYF.

This clone appeared once. The chain recombines TRBV5-1 with TRBJ2-5; no reliable D call. Trimming took off 0 bases at V and 5 bases at J, with 11 bases between the two ends. The CDR3 is 14 amino acids. Germline CDR1 and CDR2: SGHRS and YFSETQ. The CDR3, as DNA: TGCGCCAGCAGCTTGGTAGCCCCGCCTGAGACCCAGTACTTC. Protein product: CASSLVAPPETQYF.

The chain links TRBV5-1 to TRBJ1-1; TRBD1 aligns across 8 bases. Unmatched junction bases numbered 5, after V lost 4 bases and J lost 3 bases. The CDR3 has 14 amino acids. The germline V gene encodes CDR1 SGHRS and CDR2 YFSETQ. CDR3: CASSHGQGDTEAFF. In nucleotides, the CDR3 is TGCGCCAGCAGCCACGGACAGGGCGACACTGAAGCTTTCTTT.

This chain links TRBV7-9 with TRBJ1-5; a weak D match, TRBD1 (6 bases). V was cut by 1 base and J by 4 bases, with 20 bases left in between. Looked up from germline, CDR1 is SEHNR and CDR2 is FQNEAQ (reference sequence). This CDR3 is built from 18 residues. CDR3 DNA: TGTGCCAGCAGCTTAGAACGGGGCCAAACAGGGAAAAATCAGCCCCAGCATTTT. It codes for CASSLERGQTGKNQPQHF.

Concerning this clone: The identical CDR3 is also encoded by other nucleotide sequences in the sample. This rearrangement joins TRBV6-5 to TRBJ1-2, with D possibly TRBD1 on 6 matching bases. The ends were cut back, 0 bases at V and 4 bases at J, with 15 bases in the middle. The length of the CDR3 is 16 residues. Germline loops: CDR1 MNHEY, CDR2 SVGAGI. The CDR3 DNA follows: TGTGCCAGCAGTTACTCGAGAACTGGGGGCGGCTATGGCTACACCTTC. Protein sequence: CASSYSRTGGGYGYTF.

This chain joins TRBV11-2 and TRBJ1-2; a possible D gene is TRBD1 (6 bases). The CDR3 runs 18 residues. CDR1 and CDR2 (germline): SGHAT, FQNNGV. Trimming took 0 bases from V and 1 from J, leaving 18 bases between them. CDR3 in DNA: TGTGCCAGCAGCTTAGATTGGGCGGGGGCGTTGGGTAACTATGGCTACACCTTC. Protein sequence: CASSLDWAGALGNYGYTF.

This rearrangement joins TRBV27 to TRBJ1-1, with TRBD1 as a possible D gene (6 bases). This CDR3 spans 16 amino acids. The V end lost 4 bases, the J end lost 2 bases, and 17 bases lay between the germline ends. Germline CDR1 is MNHEY and CDR2 is SMNVEV (reference sequence). The CDR3 coding sequence is TGTGCCAGCAGTTCACGAGGTTGGGGGCTAAACACTGAAGCTTTCTTT. As protein: CASSSRGWGLNTEAFF.

The V gene is TRBV19, the J gene TRBJ2-7; 7 bases match TRBD2. The CDR3 length is 15 residues. V lost 6 bases to trimming and J lost 4 bases; unmatched junction nucleotides: 12. Looked up from germline, CDR1 is LNHDA and CDR2 is SQIVND (reference sequence). DNA for the CDR3: TGTGCCAGTAGCCAAGGGTGGGGGGGATTGTACGAGCAGTACTTC. Translated, it gives CASSQGWGGLYEQYF.

The chain employs TRBV20-1 and TRBJ2-1; D ambiguous. Looked up from germline, CDR1 is DFQATT and CDR2 is SNEGSKA (reference sequence). Trimming removed 6 bases at V and 9 bases at J, with 12 bases between. This CDR3 is built from 11 residues. The CDR3 region has the DNA TGCAGTGCCCGTATTATCGGTGAGCAGTTCTTC. This encodes CSARIIGEQFF.

The chain is built from TRBV6-1 and TRBJ1-5; D gene unclear. Germline V gives CDR1 MNHNS, CDR2 SASEGT. The CDR3 has 12 residues. V lost 6 bases and J 6 bases, leaving 9 bases between the germline ends. The CDR3 DNA reads as TGTGCCAGCAGACGGCCGGGTCAGCCCCAGCATTTT. It specifies CASRRPGQPQHF.

J is TRBJ1-5 and V is TRBV6-5, with TRBD1 as a possible D gene (6 bases). Germline assignment: CDR1 MNHEY and CDR2 SVGAGI. V lost 5 bases and J 2 bases, leaving 13 bases between the germline ends. The CDR3 consists of 15 residues. CDR3 bases: TGTGCCAGCAGTCTTTCCAACAGGGGCAATCAGCCCCAGCATTTT. Its translation is CASSLSNRGNQPQHF.